This T cell receptor beta chain stems from a study of blood T cell repertoires in COVID-19. This CDR3 is built from 14 residues. The J segment lost 5 bases and the V segment lost 1 base, leaving 2 bases of the junction unmatched. CDR1 and CDR2 from the germline V gene are SGHRS and YFSETQ. TCRdb's table, derived via immunoSEQ multiplex PCR, lists solely in-frame clones and lacks some. The sample lists about 180,000 clones, approximately 86% occurring once. The sequenced sample was peripheral blood. This chain connects TRBV5-1 to TRBJ2-2; 7 nucleotides match TRBD2. The TCR comes from a woman of 80 years or more with active or convalescent COVID-19. The CDR3 DNA is TGCGCCAGCAGCTTGCTGGGGGGGACCGGGGAGCTGTTTTTT. Protein product: CASSLLGGTGELFF.